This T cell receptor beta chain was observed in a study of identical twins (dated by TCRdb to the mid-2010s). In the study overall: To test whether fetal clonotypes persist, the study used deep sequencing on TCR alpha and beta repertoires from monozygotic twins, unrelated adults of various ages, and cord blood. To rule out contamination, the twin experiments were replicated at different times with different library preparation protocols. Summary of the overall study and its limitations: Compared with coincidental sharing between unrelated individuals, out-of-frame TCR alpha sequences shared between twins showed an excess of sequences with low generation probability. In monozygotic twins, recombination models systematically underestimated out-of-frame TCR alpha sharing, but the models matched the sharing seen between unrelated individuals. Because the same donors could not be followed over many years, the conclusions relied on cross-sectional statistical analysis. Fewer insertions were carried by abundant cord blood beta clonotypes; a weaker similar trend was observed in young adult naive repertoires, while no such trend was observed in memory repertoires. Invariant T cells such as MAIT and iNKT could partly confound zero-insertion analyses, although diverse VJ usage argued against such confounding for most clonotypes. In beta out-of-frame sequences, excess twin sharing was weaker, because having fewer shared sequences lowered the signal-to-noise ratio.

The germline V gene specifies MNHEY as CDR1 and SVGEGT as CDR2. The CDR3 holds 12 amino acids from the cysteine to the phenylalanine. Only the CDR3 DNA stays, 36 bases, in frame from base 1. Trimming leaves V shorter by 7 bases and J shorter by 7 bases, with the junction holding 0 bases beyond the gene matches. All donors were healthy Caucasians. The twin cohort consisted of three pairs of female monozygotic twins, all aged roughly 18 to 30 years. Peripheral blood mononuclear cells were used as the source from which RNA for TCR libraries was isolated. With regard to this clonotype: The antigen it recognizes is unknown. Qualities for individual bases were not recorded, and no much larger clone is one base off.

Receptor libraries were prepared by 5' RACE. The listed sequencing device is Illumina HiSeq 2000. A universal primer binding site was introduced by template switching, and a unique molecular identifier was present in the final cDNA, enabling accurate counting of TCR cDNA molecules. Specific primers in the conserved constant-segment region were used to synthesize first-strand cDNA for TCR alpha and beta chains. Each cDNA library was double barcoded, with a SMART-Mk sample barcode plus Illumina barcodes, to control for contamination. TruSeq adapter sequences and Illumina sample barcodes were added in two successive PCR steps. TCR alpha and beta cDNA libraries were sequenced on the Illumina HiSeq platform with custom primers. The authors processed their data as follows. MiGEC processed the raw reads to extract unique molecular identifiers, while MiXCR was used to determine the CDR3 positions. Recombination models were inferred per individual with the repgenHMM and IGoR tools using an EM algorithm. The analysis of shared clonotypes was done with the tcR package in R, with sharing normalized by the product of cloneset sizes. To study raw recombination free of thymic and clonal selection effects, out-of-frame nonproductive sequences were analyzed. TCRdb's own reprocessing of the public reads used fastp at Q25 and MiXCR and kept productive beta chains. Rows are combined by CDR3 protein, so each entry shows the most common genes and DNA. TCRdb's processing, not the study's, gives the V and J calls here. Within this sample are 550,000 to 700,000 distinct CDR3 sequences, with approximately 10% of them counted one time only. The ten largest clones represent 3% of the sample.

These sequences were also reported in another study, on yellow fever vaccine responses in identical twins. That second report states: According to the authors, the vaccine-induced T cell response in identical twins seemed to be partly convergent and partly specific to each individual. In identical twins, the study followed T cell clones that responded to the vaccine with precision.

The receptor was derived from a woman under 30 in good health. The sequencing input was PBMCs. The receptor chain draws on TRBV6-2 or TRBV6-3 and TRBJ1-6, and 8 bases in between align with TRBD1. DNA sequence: TGTGCCAGCAACAGGGGGAATTCACCCCTCCACTTT. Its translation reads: CASNRGNSPLHF.